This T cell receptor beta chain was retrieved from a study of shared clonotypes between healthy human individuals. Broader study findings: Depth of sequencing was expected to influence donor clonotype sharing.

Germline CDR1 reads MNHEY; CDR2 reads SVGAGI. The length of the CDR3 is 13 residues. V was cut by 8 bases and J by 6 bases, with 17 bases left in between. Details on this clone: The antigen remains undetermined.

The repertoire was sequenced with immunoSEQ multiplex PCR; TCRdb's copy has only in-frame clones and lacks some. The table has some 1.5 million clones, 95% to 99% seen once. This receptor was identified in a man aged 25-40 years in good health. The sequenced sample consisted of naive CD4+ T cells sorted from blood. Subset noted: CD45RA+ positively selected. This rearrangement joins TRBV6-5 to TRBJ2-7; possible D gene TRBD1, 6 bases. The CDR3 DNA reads TGTGCCAGCGGCGAGCAGGGGTTTATCGAGCAGTACTTC. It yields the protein CASGEQGFIEQYF.